This entry describes one T cell receptor (beta chain). As yet, its antigen is unknown. This sample is part of a study of cytomegalovirus exposure and HLA in healthy donors. General observations from the study: It was reported in a later analysis that an Asian-associated ancestry cluster showed fewer N-insertions than the approximately 670-donor mean.

Trimming pared 0 bases from V and 4 bases from J, leaving 6 bases between. Germline CDR1 LGHNA, CDR2 YNFKEQ. CDR3 length: 13 residues. It was with 60 Vbeta and 13 Jbeta primers that the PCR ran. This table comes from immunoSEQ multiplex PCR, and its TCRdb copy is limited to in-frame clones, with some not included. The sample records tens of thousands of clones, 80% to 85% being singletons. The source material was PBMCs. The genes are TRBV4-2 and TRBJ1-2; no reliable D call. This clonotype was sampled from a man aged 25-45 years in good health and CMV-seronegative. CDR3: CASSQEPVYGYTF. The CDR3 DNA reads as TGTGCCAGCAGCCAAGAACCAGTCTATGGCTACACCTTC.